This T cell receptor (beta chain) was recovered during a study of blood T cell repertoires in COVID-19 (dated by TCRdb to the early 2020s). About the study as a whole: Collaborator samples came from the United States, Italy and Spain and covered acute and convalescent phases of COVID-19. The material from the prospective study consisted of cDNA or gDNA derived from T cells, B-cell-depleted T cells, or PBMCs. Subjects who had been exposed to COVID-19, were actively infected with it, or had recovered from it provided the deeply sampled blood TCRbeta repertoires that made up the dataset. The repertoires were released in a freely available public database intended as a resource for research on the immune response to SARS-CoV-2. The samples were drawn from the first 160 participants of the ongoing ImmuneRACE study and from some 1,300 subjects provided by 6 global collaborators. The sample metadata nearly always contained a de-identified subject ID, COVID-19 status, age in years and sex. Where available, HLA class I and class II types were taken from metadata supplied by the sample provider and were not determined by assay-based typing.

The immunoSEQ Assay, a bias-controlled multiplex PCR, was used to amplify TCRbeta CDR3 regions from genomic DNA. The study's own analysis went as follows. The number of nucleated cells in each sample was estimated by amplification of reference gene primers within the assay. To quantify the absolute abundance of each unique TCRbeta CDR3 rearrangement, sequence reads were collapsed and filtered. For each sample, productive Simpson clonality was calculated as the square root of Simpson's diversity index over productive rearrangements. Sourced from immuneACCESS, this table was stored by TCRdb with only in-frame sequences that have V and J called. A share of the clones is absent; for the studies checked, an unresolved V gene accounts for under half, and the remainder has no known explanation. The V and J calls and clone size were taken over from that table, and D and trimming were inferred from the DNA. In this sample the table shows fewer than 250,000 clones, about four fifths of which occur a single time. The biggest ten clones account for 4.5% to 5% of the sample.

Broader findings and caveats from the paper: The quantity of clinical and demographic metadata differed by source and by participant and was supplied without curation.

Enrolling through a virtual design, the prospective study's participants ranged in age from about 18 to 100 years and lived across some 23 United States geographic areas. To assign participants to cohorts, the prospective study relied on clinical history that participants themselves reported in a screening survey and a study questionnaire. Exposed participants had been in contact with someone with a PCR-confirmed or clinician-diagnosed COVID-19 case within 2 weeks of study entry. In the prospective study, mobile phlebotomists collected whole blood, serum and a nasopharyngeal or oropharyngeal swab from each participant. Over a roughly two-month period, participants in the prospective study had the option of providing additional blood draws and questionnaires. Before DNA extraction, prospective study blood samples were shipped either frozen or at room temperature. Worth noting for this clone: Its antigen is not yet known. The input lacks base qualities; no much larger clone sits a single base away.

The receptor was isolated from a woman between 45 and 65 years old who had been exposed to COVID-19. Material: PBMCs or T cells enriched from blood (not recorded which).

This receptor carries the CDR3 CASSLQGPGQANYGYTF. The sequence in DNA is TGTGCCAGCAGCTTACAGGGACCGGGACAAGCTAACTATGGCTACACCTTC. In this chain, TRBV27 is recombined with TRBJ1-2; tentative D gene TRBD1, with 6 bases matching. Inclusive of the bounding cysteine and phenylalanine, the CDR3 is 17 residues long. The read is trimmed to its CDR3 DNA, 51 bases read in frame from base 1. In the germline V gene (reference sequence), CDR1 corresponds to MNHEY and CDR2 to SMNVEV. At the junction V is shortened by 6 bases and J by 0 bases, with 20 bases in between.